The clone carrying this T cell receptor beta chain was counted between two and nine times. Antigen specificity is unknown. Sequenced material consisted of expressed TCRB transcripts (all of the isolated RNA was reverse transcribed). Sequencing was performed with immunoSEQ multiplex PCR; in TCRdb, only in-frame clones are kept and a portion is missing. The sample carries almost 350,000 clones, roughly 9% recorded once. The sample comes from a study of beta chain features in type 1 diabetes. Points from the study as a whole: Shorter TCRB CDR3s, moderately but significantly so, were found in Type 1 diabetes patients in all four CD4+ subsets.

This TCR was sampled from a man aged 30 to 39 with type 1 diabetes. Sequences were obtained from central memory CD4+ T cells from blood.

The CDR3 region has the DNA TGTGCCAGCAGTGGACAGGGAGAGACCGGGGAGCTGTTTTTT. Encoded protein: CASSGQGETGELFF. V is TRBV2 and J is TRBJ2-2, with TRBD1 matching 7 bases. The CDR3 runs 14 residues. J gave up 5 bases and V 4 bases, and 4 bases lay outside the gene matches. The germline gives CDR1 SNHLY, CDR2 FYNNEI. The full variable domain, completed using reference TRBV2 and TRBJ2-2, is EPEVTQTPSHQVTQMGQEVILRCVPISNHLYFYWYRQILGQKVEFLVSFYNNEISEKSEIFDDQFSVERPDGSNFTLKIRSTKLEDSAMYFCASSGQGETGELFFGEGSRLTVL.